Listed here are 10 T cell receptor beta chains from one sample, sequenced in a study of T-cell reconstitution after alpha-beta-depleted transplantation in children. TCRbeta library construction was performed incorporating unique molecular identifiers. TCRdb reprocessed the PCR reads with MiXCR, giving one entry per CDR3 protein. The sample lists fewer than 700,000 distinct CDR3 sequences, more than 20% occurring once. This specimen was PBMCs, mostly from graft donor cells, taken 360 days after TCRalphabeta/CD19-depleted stem cell transplant. These receptors all stem from a boy under three years old who had a stem cell transplant for acute myeloid leukemia, so the T cells may come from the graft donor.

This clonotype was observed a few times. V is TRBV6-1 and J is TRBJ2-6; D is perhaps TRBD2 (6 bases). The CDR3 extends over 14 amino acids. The germline V gene encodes CDR1 MNHNS and CDR2 SASEGT. With 6 bases removed from V and 1 base from J, the gap between germline ends came to 7 bases. CDR3 nucleotides: TGTGCCAGCAGGGGGGGATCTGGGGCCAACGTCCTGACTTTC. It yields the protein CASRGGSGANVLTF.

This chain uses TRBV20-1 with TRBJ1-1; 7 nucleotides match TRBD1. Germline V lookup: CDR1 DFQATT, CDR2 SNEGSKA (reference sequence). The V and J ends lost 4 bases and 11 bases, in that order; junction bases with no gene match: 10. This CDR3 contains 12 residues. The CDR3 is CSAKKGGAGAFF. The CDR3 DNA reads as TGCAGTGCTAAGAAAGGGGGCGCAGGGGCTTTCTTT.

This clonotype was observed a few times. V usage is TRBV10-3 and J usage is TRBJ2-2; D might be TRBD1 or TRBD2, each matching 5 bases. V was pared by 0 bases and J by 3 bases, with 23 bases between. Germline V gene sequence: CDR1 ENHRY, CDR2 SYGVKD. The CDR3 spans 20 residues. The CDR3 here is CAISESRAHSEGADTGELFF. CDR3 nucleotide sequence: TGTGCCATCAGTGAGTCCAGGGCTCACTCCGAGGGAGCGGACACCGGGGAGCTGTTTTTT.

This clonotype was counted many times. The rearrangement links TRBV5-1 to TRBJ1-1; D unclear. V lost 9 bases to trimming and J lost 3 bases, with 9 bases between them. CDR1 is SGHRS and CDR2 is YFSETQ in the germline V gene. This CDR3 is built from 11 residues. The CDR3 protein is CANYLYTEAFF. CDR3 DNA sequence: TGCGCCAACTACCTCTACACTGAAGCTTTCTTT.

This clonotype has a handful of counts. The chain carries TRBV20-1 and TRBJ2-7; TRBD1 is a possible D gene (6 bases). The CDR3 sequence is 13 residues long. Germline V gene lookup returns CDR1 DFQATT and CDR2 SNEGSKA (reference sequence). Trimming removed 3 bases from V and 3 bases from J, with 12 bases in between. CDR3 DNA: TGCAGTGCTAGCCGGGACACCTACTACGAGCAGTACTTC. As protein: CSASRDTYYEQYF.

Ten or more counts support this clonotype. The rearrangement joins TRBV29-1 to TRBJ2-2, with TRBD2 identical over 13 bases. Germline trimming cut 2 bases from V and 0 bases from J; bases unmatched to any gene: 3. Looked up from germline, CDR1 is SQVTM and CDR2 is ANQGSEA. This CDR3 contains 17 residues. CDR3 nucleotides: TGCAGCGTTGAACGACTAGCGGGGGGTCCGAACACCGGGGAGCTGTTTTTT. Encoded protein: CSVERLAGGPNTGELFF.

The V gene is TRBV7-6, the J gene TRBJ2-7; TRBD1 aligns across 9 bases. The CDR3 covers 15 residues. Germline V gene sequence: CDR1 SGHVS, CDR2 FNYEAQ. The V gene end was trimmed by 5 bases and the J gene end by 2 bases; junction bases not matched to a gene: 7. The CDR3 spells CASSRTGTGPYEQYF. CDR3 nucleotides: TGTGCCAGCAGCCGTACCGGGACAGGGCCCTACGAGCAGTACTTC.

The J gene is TRBJ2-1, the V gene TRBV2, with D perhaps matching TRBD1 (5 bases). CDR1 is SNHLY and CDR2 is FYNNEI in the germline V gene. The CDR3 extends over 15 amino acids. The ends were cut back, 0 bases at V and 6 bases at J, with 12 bases in the middle. The CDR3 sequence is CASSEALGHPNEQFF. In DNA form, the CDR3 reads TGTGCCAGCAGTGAAGCGTTGGGGCATCCCAATGAGCAGTTCTTC.

The sample holds a few counts of this clonotype. This chain links TRBV20-1 with TRBJ2-3, with TRBD2 identical over 9 bases. V dropped 5 bases and J dropped 2; count of bases not matched to a gene: 8. The CDR3 extends over 15 amino acids. Germline V gene sequence: CDR1 DFQATT, CDR2 SNEGSKA (reference sequence). CDR3 nucleotide sequence: TGCAGTGCTTTAGCGGGGGCCGCGTTCACAGATACGCAGTATTTT. This translates into CSALAGAAFTDTQYF.

The chain recombines TRBV12-3 or TRBV12-4 with TRBJ2-5; maybe TRBD2 (6 bases). This CDR3 contains 14 residues. V gave up 1 base and J gave up 6 bases, with 12 bases separating them. CDR3 loop: CASSLGLVWKTQYF. The CDR3 DNA reads TGTGCCAGCAGTTTAGGACTAGTTTGGAAGACCCAGTACTTC.